These 14 T cell receptor beta chains were all obtained from the same sample, sequenced in a study of response to subunit inactivated influenza vaccine. TCRdb ran MiXCR on the RT-PCR reads and lists one entry per CDR3 protein. The repertoire holds roughly 790,000 distinct CDR3 sequences, with 21% as singletons. This specimen was PBMCs from blood, taken 4 to 6 days after vaccination. These receptors all come from a man in his fifties or sixties who received an inactivated influenza vaccine.

CDR3 DNA sequence: TGCGCCAGCAGCTTGGTCCTGGACTATGGCTACACCTTC. It encodes CASSLVLDYGYTF. The gene calls are TRBV5-1 and TRBJ1-2; D unresolved. Germline V gene sequence: CDR1 SGHRS, CDR2 YFSETQ. Deletions cut 0 bases from V and 3 bases from J, with 6 bases between. The CDR3 consists of 13 residues.

This rearrangement joins TRBV9 to TRBJ2-1; D ambiguous. This CDR3 is 13 amino acids long. Germline V gene data show CDR1 as SGDLS and CDR2 as YYNGEE. V was clipped by 0 bases and J by 9 bases, with 10 bases between them. CDR3 amino acids: CASSVAPGSEQFF. CDR3 nucleotide sequence: TGTGCCAGCAGCGTAGCCCCTGGCAGTGAGCAGTTCTTC. Complete variable domain (other parts from reference TRBV9 and TRBJ2-1): DSGVTQTPKHLITATGQRVTLRCSPRSGDLSVYWYQQSLDQGLQFLIQYYNGEERAKGNILERFSAQQFPDLHSELNLSSLELGDSALYFCASSVAPGSEQFFGPGTRLTVL.

There are a few counts of this clonotype. The gene calls are TRBV12-3 or TRBV12-4 and TRBJ2-6; D is perhaps TRBD1 (6 bases). Trimming left V 2 bases short and J 0 bases short, with 17 bases between. The CDR3 covers 19 residues. In DNA, the CDR3 is TGTGCCAGCAGTTTACGAGGCAGGGGAAAAGCCTCTGGGGCCAACGTCCTGACTTTC. The encoded protein is CASSLRGRGKASGANVLTF.

This clonotype was counted only a few times. This sequence joins TRBV7-2 and TRBJ2-7; the match to TRBD1 covers 8 bases. This CDR3 is 13 amino acids long. Germline trimming cut 2 bases from V and 6 bases from J; bases unmatched to any gene: 3. Per germline, CDR1 SGHTA and CDR2 FQGNSA. Here the CDR3 DNA reads TGTGCCAGCAGCTTAAAGACAGGGGCCGAGCAGTACTTC. It encodes CASSLKTGAEQYF.

About this clonotype: The germline gene is not matched at one end of the junction; a read error may be the cause. V is TRBV7-9 and J is TRBJ2-5; 8 positions agree with TRBD2. Germline CDR1 SEHNR, CDR2 FQNEAQ (reference sequence). The CDR3 loop spans 15 amino acids. The CDR3 spells CASTLVTSDQETQYF. The CDR3 bases are TGTGCCAGCACCTTAGTGACTAGCGACCAAGAGACCCAGTACTTC. Looking up the rest from reference TRBV7-9 and TRBJ2-5 gives the full variable domain: DTGVSQNPRHKITKRGQNVTFRCDPISEHNRLYWYRQTLGQGPEFLTYFQNEAQLEKSRLLSDRFSAERPKGSFSTLEIQRTEQGDSAMYLCASTLVTSDQETQYFGPGTRLLVL.

This clonotype came up a few times. The chain uses TRBV12-3 or TRBV12-4 and TRBJ1-2, with D tentatively TRBD1 (6 bases). V was pared by 6 bases and J by 4 bases, with 12 bases between. CDR3 length: 13 residues. The CDR3 nucleotides are TGTGCCAGCAGGGCTGCGGACAGCTATGGCTACACCTTC. This codes for CASRAADSYGYTF.

This clonotype appeared a few times. V usage is TRBV6-5 and J usage is TRBJ2-7, with 12 positions matching TRBD2. The length of the CDR3 is 17 residues. Looked up from germline, CDR1 is MNHEY and CDR2 is SVGAGI. V shed 0 bases, J shed 4 bases, and the junction held 7 bases outside the gene matches. The CDR3 coding sequence is TGTGCCAGCAGTTACTCGACTGCTAGCGGGAGGGTATACGAGCAGTACTTC. Residues: CASSYSTASGRVYEQYF.

The rearrangement links TRBV5-5 to TRBJ2-1; 14 nucleotides agree with TRBD2. There are 19 residues in the CDR3. The J segment lost 1 base and the V segment lost 2 bases, leaving 8 bases of the junction unmatched. Germline assignment: CDR1 SGHKS and CDR2 YYEKEE (reference sequence). The CDR3 spells CASSLSGLAGVPSYNEQFF. CDR3 DNA: TGTGCCAGCAGCTTATCGGGACTAGCGGGAGTCCCATCCTACAATGAGCAGTTCTTC.

This rearrangement joins TRBV4-3 to TRBJ1-6; D is possibly TRBD1 (5 bases). This CDR3 contains 15 residues. Germline-derived CDR1 and CDR2 are LGHNA and YSLEER. V lost 1 base and J 7 bases, leaving 11 bases between the germline ends. In DNA form, the CDR3 reads TGCGCCAGCAGCCAAGGGTCGACAGACAATTCACCCCTCCACTTT. Its translation is CASSQGSTDNSPLHF.

This clonotype was seen only a few times. The genes are TRBV7-2 and TRBJ1-2, with 8 bases matching TRBD1. CDR1 is SGHTA and CDR2 is FQGNSA in the germline V gene. Unmatched junction bases numbered 5, after V lost 0 bases and J lost 8 bases. The CDR3 is made up of 14 amino acids. The CDR3: CASSLAASGGGYTF. CDR3 nucleotide sequence: TGTGCCAGCAGCTTAGCGGCCTCAGGGGGCGGCTACACCTTC.

The rearrangement links TRBV5-6 to TRBJ2-5, with 7 bases lining up with TRBD1. The CDR3 extends over 15 amino acids. Germline CDR1 and CDR2: SGHDT and YYEEEE. V trimming: 4 bases; J trimming: 5 bases; junction bases outside the gene matches: 11. In nucleotides, the CDR3 is TGTGCCAGCAGCCTCGGACAGGTGGTGGGGGAGACCCAGTACTTC. Encoded protein: CASSLGQVVGETQYF.

This clonotype was observed a few times. V is TRBV7-9 and J is TRBJ2-1; D is undetermined. The V gene's germline CDR1 is SEHNR and CDR2 FQNEAQ (reference sequence). The length of the CDR3 is 14 residues. Trimming cost V 4 bases and J 1 base, with 8 bases left between them. As DNA, the CDR3 is TGTGCCAGCAGCTCATCATATTCCTACAATGAGCAGTTCTTC. Translating gives CASSSSYSYNEQFF.

This sequence joins TRBV29-1 and TRBJ2-1; unclear D gene. CDR1 and CDR2 from the germline V gene are SQVTM and ANQGSEA. The V and J ends lost 3 bases and 4 bases respectively, with 10 bases between them. The CDR3 consists of 13 residues. The CDR3 DNA reads TGCAGCGTTGATGGCTACCCTTACAATGAGCAGTTCTTC. This encodes CSVDGYPYNEQFF.

The chain combines TRBV6-2 or TRBV6-3 with TRBJ2-1; 10 bases map to TRBD2. Trimming removed 10 bases from V and 7 bases from J; junction bases left unmatched: 7. The CDR3 is made up of 13 amino acids. Germline CDR1 is MNHEY and CDR2 is SVGEGT. The DNA for the CDR3 is TGTGCCACCCGAGCGGGAGGGCCGAATGAGCAGTTCTTC. This gives the protein CATRAGGPNEQFF.